One and the same sample provided the 16 T cell receptor beta chains below, sequenced in a study of blood T cell repertoires in COVID-19. Profiled with immunoSEQ multiplex PCR; TCRdb holds only in-frame clones, not every one. The profile shows about 180,000 clones, around four fifths of them singletons. What was sequenced was peripheral blood. All receptors derive from a woman aged 40 to 55 with COVID-19, enrolled during active disease.

V usage is TRBV14 and J usage is TRBJ2-3; possible D gene TRBD1, 6 bases. Germline V gene sequence: CDR1 SGHDN, CDR2 FVKESK. The V and J ends lost 8 bases and 2 bases respectively, with 11 bases between them. The CDR3 runs to 13 residues. The CDR3 DNA follows: TGTGCCAGCCAAGGACAGCCCACAGATACGCAGTATTTT. It codes for CASQGQPTDTQYF. Full variable domain (missing parts from reference TRBV14 and TRBJ2-3): EAGVTQFPSHSVIEKGQTVTLRCDPISGHDNLYWYRRVMGKEIKFLLHFVKESKQDESGMPNNRFLAERTGGTYSTLKVQPAELEDSGVYFCASQGQPTDTQYFGPGTRLTVL.

The chain combines TRBV7-6 with TRBJ2-7, with 8 bases that match TRBD2. This CDR3 contains 14 residues. V shed 5 bases and J 3 bases; nucleotides not matched to a gene: 6. From germline, CDR1 is SGHVS and CDR2 FNYEAQ. The CDR3 sequence: CASSTGGIYYEQYF. CDR3 DNA sequence: TGTGCCAGCAGCACGGGGGGGATCTACTACGAGCAGTACTTC.

The J gene is TRBJ1-6, the V gene TRBV4-1, with TRBD1 matching over 10 bases. Germline CDR1 is MGHRA and CDR2 is YSYEKL. The CDR3 runs to 15 residues. The junction had 3 bases not matched to a gene; V was cut back by 3 bases and J by 7 bases. For the CDR3, the DNA is TGCGCCAGCAGCCACCCGGGACAGGGGAATTCACCCCTCCACTTT. Amino acids: CASSHPGQGNSPLHF.

This clone was observed a handful of times. The chain links TRBV19 to TRBJ1-6; possibly TRBD1 for D (5 bases). Germline assignment: CDR1 LNHDA and CDR2 SQIVND (reference sequence). Trimming took off 6 bases at V and 4 bases at J, with 7 bases between the two ends. The CDR3 contains 13 residues. CDR3 region: CASRRGYNSPLHF. CDR3 coding DNA: TGTGCCAGTAGACGGGGGTATAATTCACCCCTCCACTTT.

This chain connects TRBV12-3 or TRBV12-4 to TRBJ1-5; D is possibly TRBD1 (5 bases). The CDR3 length is 13 residues. V was cut by 6 bases and J by 5 bases, with 11 bases left in between. CDR3 residues: CASSPDSYQPQHF. The CDR3 DNA reads as TGTGCCAGCAGCCCTGACAGCTATCAGCCCCAGCATTTT.

This clone was counted a few times. V and J are TRBV4-2 and TRBJ1-1; D uncertain. With 0 bases removed from V and 6 bases from J, the gap between germline ends came to 8 bases. This CDR3 has 13 residues. CDR1 and CDR2 from the germline V gene are LGHNA and YNFKEQ. DNA of the CDR3: TGTGCCAGCAGCCAAGACATGGGCTCTGAAGCTTTCTTT. This translates into CASSQDMGSEAFF.

This clone was seen more than once but under ten times. The chain recombines TRBV6-5 with TRBJ1-1, with 8 bases lining up with TRBD1. V gave up 0 bases and J gave up 4 bases; unmatched junction bases: 1. CDR1 is MNHEY, CDR2 SVGAGI, per germline. The CDR3 sequence is 14 residues long. The CDR3 here is CASSYSGQGTEAFF. The CDR3 bases are TGTGCCAGCAGTTACTCCGGACAGGGCACTGAAGCTTTCTTT.

The genes are TRBV7-8 and TRBJ1-2, with D maybe TRBD1 (5 bases). Trimming took off 5 bases at V and 9 bases at J, with 19 bases between the two ends. Germline CDR1 and CDR2: SGHVS and FQNEAQ. The CDR3 runs to 14 residues. The CDR3 sequence is CASSVQGGGSSYTF. CDR3 in DNA: TGTGCCAGCAGCGTTCAGGGAGGAGGGAGTAGCTACACCTTC.

This rearrangement joins TRBV5-4 to TRBJ1-2, with D hard to call. The CDR3 length is 12 residues. The V gene's germline CDR1 is SGHNT and CDR2 YYREEE (reference sequence). V lost 0 bases and J 8 bases, leaving 8 bases between the germline ends. As DNA, the CDR3 is TGTGCCAGCAGCTTGGGCTGGAGCGGCTACACCTTC. Translation gives CASSLGWSGYTF.

This chain uses TRBV5-1 with TRBJ2-3, with 8 nucleotides matching TRBD2. Germline lookup yields CDR1 SGHRS and CDR2 YFSETQ. The V and J ends lost 4 bases and 0 bases, in that order; junction bases with no gene match: 10. This CDR3 comprises 17 residues. The CDR3 reads CASSGSGGPPSTDTQYF. The CDR3 DNA is TGCGCCAGCAGCGGGTCGGGGGGGCCTCCTAGCACAGATACGCAGTATTTT.

The CDR3 loop is CASSPYGGGSTDTQYF. The CDR3 coding sequence is TGTGCCAGCAGCCCGTATGGGGGGGGGAGCACAGATACGCAGTATTTT. V and J are TRBV5-4 and TRBJ2-3; 7 bases fit TRBD2. V was pared by 4 bases and J by 0 bases, with 8 bases of the junction left unmatched. Germline values: CDR1 SGHNT, CDR2 YYREEE (reference sequence). The CDR3 contains 16 residues.

J is TRBJ2-1 and V is TRBV6-5; weak D call: TRBD2 (6 bases). The CDR3 consists of 15 residues. Trimming removed 3 bases from V and 3 bases from J, with 12 bases in between. The germline gives CDR1 MNHEY, CDR2 SVGAGI. The CDR3 sequence: CASSYAGIFYNEQFF. The DNA of the CDR3 is TGTGCCAGCAGTTATGCGGGGATCTTCTACAATGAGCAGTTCTTC.

The chain combines TRBV5-4 with TRBJ1-3; D gene uncertain. The CDR3 extends over 14 amino acids. Germline CDR1 and CDR2: SGHNT and YYREEE (reference sequence). Trimming pared 5 bases from V and 6 bases from J, leaving 15 bases between. CDR3: CASSYRERLNTIYF. CDR3 bases: TGTGCCAGCAGTTATCGGGAGAGGTTAAACACCATATATTTT.

J is TRBJ2-1 and V is TRBV5-1; D is possibly TRBD2 (6 bases). The CDR3 runs 13 residues. CDR1 is SGHRS, CDR2 YFSETQ, per germline. With 4 bases removed from V and 5 bases from J, the gap between germline ends came to 10 bases. The CDR3 region is CASSGLANNEQFF. The CDR3 coding sequence is TGCGCCAGCAGCGGGCTAGCGAACAATGAGCAGTTCTTC. The full variable domain, rest sourced from reference TRBV5-1 and TRBJ2-1, is KAGVTQTPRYLIKTRGQQVTLSCSPISGHRSVSWYQQTPGQGLQFLFEYFSETQRNKGNFPGRFSGRQFSNSRSEMNVSTLELGDSALYLCASSGLANNEQFFGPGTRLTVL.

The chain uses TRBV15 and TRBJ1-1; 10 bases agree with TRBD1. With V trimmed by 1 base and J by 8 bases, 7 bases remained unmatched. The length of the CDR3 is 15 residues. The germline V gene encodes CDR1 LNHNV and CDR2 YYDKDF (reference sequence). The CDR3 loop reads CATSRAGTGAGEAFF. CDR3 in DNA: TGTGCCACCAGCAGAGCCGGGACAGGGGCAGGGGAAGCTTTCTTT.

This rearrangement joins TRBV27 to TRBJ2-1; the match to TRBD2 covers 8 bases. The CDR3 has 13 amino acids. V was clipped by 9 bases and J by 3 bases; unmatched bases: 4. Per germline, CDR1 MNHEY and CDR2 SMNVEV (reference sequence). CDR3 region: CASLAGFYNEQFF. The CDR3 DNA reads TGTGCCAGTTTAGCGGGATTCTACAATGAGCAGTTCTTC.